The present entry profiles one T cell receptor beta chain with its context. Germline loops: CDR1 MNHEY, CDR2 SMNVEV (reference sequence). The CDR3 is 14 amino acids. The V gene end was trimmed by 6 bases and the J gene end by 7 bases; junction bases not matched to a gene: 9. The data originate from a study of blood T cells in healthy people across ages. With a J-beta primer mix and a sample-barcoded 5' primer, a second PCR ran 7 to 11 cycles. Each cDNA molecule carried a tag from a template-switch adaptor that contained 12 random nucleotides. Via MiXCR, TCRdb re-called the 5' RACE reads, giving one row per CDR3 protein. The sample records around 970,000 distinct CDR3 sequences, around 54% being singletons.

Sequencing was performed on blood. This clonotype was sampled from a woman in her fifties or sixties in good health. The V and J genes are TRBV27 and TRBJ1-2; 9 nucleotides align to TRBD1. In nucleotides, the CDR3 is TGTGCCAGCAGCGCCCGGGACAGGGTGCGTGGCTACACCTTC. Amino acids: CASSARDRVRGYTF.